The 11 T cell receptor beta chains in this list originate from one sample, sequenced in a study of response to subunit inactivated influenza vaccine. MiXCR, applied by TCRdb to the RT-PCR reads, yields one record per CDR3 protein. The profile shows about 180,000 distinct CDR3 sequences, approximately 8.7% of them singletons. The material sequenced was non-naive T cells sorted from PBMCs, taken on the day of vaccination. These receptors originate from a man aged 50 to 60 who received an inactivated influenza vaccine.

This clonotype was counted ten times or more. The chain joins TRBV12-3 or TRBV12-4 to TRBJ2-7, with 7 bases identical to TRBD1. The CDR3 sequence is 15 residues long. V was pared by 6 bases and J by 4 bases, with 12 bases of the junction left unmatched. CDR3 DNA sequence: TGTGCCAGCAGCCCACGACAGGGACCGATGTACGAGCAGTACTTC. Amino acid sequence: CASSPRQGPMYEQYF.

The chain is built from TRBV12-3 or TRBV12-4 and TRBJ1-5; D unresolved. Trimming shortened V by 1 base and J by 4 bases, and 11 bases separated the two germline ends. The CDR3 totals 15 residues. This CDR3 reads CASSLGGIGNQPQHF. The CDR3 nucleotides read TGTGCCAGCAGTTTAGGAGGGATAGGGAATCAGCCCCAGCATTTT.

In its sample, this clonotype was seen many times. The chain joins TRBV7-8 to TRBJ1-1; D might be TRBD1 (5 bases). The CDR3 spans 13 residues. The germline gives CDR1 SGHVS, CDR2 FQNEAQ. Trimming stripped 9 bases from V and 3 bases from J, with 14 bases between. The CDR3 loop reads CASSDTSYTEAFF. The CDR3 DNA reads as TGTGCCAGTTCGGACACGTCGTACACTGAAGCTTTCTTT.

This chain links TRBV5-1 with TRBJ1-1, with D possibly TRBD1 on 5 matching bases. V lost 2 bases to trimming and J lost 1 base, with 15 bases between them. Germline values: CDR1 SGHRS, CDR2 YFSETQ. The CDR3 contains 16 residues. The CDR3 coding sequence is TGCGCCAGCAGCTTTACGGGGACCCAATGGAACACTGAAGCTTTCTTT. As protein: CASSFTGTQWNTEAFF.

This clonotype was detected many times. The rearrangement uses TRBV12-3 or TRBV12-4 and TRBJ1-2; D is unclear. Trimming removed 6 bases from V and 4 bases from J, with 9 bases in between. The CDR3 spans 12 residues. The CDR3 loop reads CASSPHSYGYTF. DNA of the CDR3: TGTGCCAGCAGCCCCCACAGCTATGGCTACACCTTC.

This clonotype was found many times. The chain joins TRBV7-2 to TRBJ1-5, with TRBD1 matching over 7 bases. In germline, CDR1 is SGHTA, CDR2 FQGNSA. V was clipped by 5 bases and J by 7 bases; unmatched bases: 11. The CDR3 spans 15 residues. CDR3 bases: TGTGCCAGCAGCCCGTCGGGGTCAGGGGGGCAGCCCCAGCATTTT. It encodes CASSPSGSGGQPQHF.

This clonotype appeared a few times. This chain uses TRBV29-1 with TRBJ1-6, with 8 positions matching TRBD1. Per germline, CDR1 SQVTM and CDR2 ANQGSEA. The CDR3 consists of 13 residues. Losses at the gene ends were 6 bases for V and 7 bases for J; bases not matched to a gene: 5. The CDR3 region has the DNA TGCAGCGTGGCGACAGGGGCAAATTCACCCCTCCACTTT. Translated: CSVATGANSPLHF.

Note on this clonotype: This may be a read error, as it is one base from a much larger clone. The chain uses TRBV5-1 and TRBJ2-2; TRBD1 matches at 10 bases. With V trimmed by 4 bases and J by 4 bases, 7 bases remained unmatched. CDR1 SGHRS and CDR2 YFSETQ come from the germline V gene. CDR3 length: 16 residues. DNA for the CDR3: TGCGCCAGCAGCGAGACAGGGGGCTCCGGCACCGGGGAGCTGTTTTTT. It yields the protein CASSETGGSGTGELFF.

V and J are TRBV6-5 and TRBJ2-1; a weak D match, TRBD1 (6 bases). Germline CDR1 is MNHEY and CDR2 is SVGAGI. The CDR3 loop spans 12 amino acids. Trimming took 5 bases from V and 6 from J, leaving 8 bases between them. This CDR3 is CASSPDSNEQFF. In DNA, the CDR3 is TGTGCCAGCAGTCCGGACAGCAATGAGCAGTTCTTC.

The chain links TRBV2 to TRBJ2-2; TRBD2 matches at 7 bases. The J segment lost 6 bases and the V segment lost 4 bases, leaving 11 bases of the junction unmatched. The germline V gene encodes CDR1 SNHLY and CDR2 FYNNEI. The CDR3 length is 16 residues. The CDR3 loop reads CASSVLSSGVAGELFF. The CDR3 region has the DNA TGTGCCAGCAGTGTCCTTAGCAGCGGGGTGGCCGGGGAGCTGTTTTTT.

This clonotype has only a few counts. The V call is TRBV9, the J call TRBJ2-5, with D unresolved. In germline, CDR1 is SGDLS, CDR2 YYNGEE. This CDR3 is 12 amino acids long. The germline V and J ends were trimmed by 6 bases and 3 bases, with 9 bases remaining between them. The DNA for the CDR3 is TGTGCCAGCAATCGCGTAGAAGAGACCCAGTACTTC. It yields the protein CASNRVEETQYF. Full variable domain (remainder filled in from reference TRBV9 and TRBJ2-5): DSGVTQTPKHLITATGQRVTLRCSPRSGDLSVYWYQQSLDQGLQFLIQYYNGEERAKGNILERFSAQQFPDLHSELNLSSLELGDSALYFCASNRVEETQYFGPGTRLLVL.